This T cell receptor beta chain is from a study of technical replicates of blood from several donors. This clone appeared once. Trimming took off 0 bases at V and 2 bases at J, with 8 bases between the two ends. The CDR3 runs to 14 residues. In germline, CDR1 is SGHRS, CDR2 YFSETQ. Sequencing used immunoSEQ multiplex PCR; TCRdb keeps in-frame clones, though not all of them. The repertoire holds approximately 69,000 clones, around 97% seen once, with 0.2% to 0.25% in the top ten. The origin of this receptor is a human donor in good health. The rearrangement uses TRBV5-1 and TRBJ1-2; D perhaps matches TRBD1 (5 bases). Source material: T cells isolated from PBMCs. CDR3: CASSLEAGNYGYTF. The CDR3 DNA sequence: TGCGCCAGCAGCTTGGAGGCAGGGAACTATGGCTACACCTTC.